The source of this T cell receptor (beta chain) is a study of blood T cell repertoires in COVID-19. In the authors' methods: Reference gene primer amplification in the assay estimated nucleated cell counts. Clones were read by immunoSEQ multiplex PCR, and TCRdb kept only the in-frame ones, dropping some. The V and J calls and clone size were taken over from that table, and D and trimming were inferred from the DNA. The sample gives around 210,000 clones, 85% of which show up once; 5.1% is in the top ten. Germline assignment: CDR1 MNHEY and CDR2 SVGAGI. The CDR3 runs to 15 residues. V lost 7 bases, J lost 6 bases, and 4 bases stayed unmatched.

The chain carries TRBV6-5 and TRBJ2-2; 14 nucleotides align to TRBD2. Sequencing input: peripheral blood. The clonotype was recovered from a man aged 45-65 years with COVID-19, enrolled during active disease. In nucleotides, the CDR3 is TGTGCCAGCACTCGACTAGCGGGGGGGCCCGGGGAGCTGTTTTTT. As protein: CASTRLAGGPGELFF.